The table lists the clone carrying this TCR beta chain with a count of one. The antigen is unknown. The table came from immunoSEQ multiplex PCR; TCRdb's copy has only in-frame clones and leaves some out. The repertoire holds over 40,000 clones, with about 88% as singletons. Germline V gene lookup returns CDR1 LNHDA and CDR2 SQIVND (reference sequence). The V and J ends lost 7 bases and 1 base, in that order; junction bases with no gene match: 10. The CDR3 runs 18 residues. The data were obtained in a study of T cell responses to AZD1222 COVID-19 vaccine. Study-level points and caveats: Among the donors, most were white British and more were female, and clonal diversity was possibly underestimated. The number of AZD1222 recipients seropositive at baseline was only five to seven.

The sequence was collected from an adult in good health. Sample: peripheral blood, taken on day 0 of AZD1222 vaccination. The chain uses TRBV19 and TRBJ2-1, with 13 bases aligning to TRBD2. DNA for the CDR3: TGTGCCAGTAAAGGAACTAGCGGGAGGGTCCTATCCTACAATGAGCAGTTCTTC. Amino acid sequence: CASKGTSGRVLSYNEQFF.